This T cell receptor (beta chain) was captured in a study of T cell repertoires in aging, cancer and after chemotherapy. Germline V gene lookup returns CDR1 LNHDA and CDR2 SQIVND (reference sequence). V lost 5 bases, J lost 1 base, and 11 bases lay in between. The CDR3 has 14 residues. Comment on this clonotype: The antigen is not known.

Study observations and caveats: Immunological memory after chemotherapy cannot be judged from the repertoire data. In each cancer cohort, median generation probability increased across chemotherapy, suggesting thymic output rebounded.

A mixed TRB-A/B primer pool amplified rearranged TRB by multiplex touch-down PCR. One entry per CDR3 protein, called by TCRdb with MiXCR from the multiplex PCR reads. The table records 1,500 or so distinct CDR3 sequences, approximately 30% of them present only once. Amplification of TCR beta used genomic DNA extracted from peripheral blood. This chain connects TRBV19 to TRBJ1-1, with D perhaps matching TRBD1 (6 bases). Sequencing was performed on blood. The origin of this receptor is a human donor with a solid tumor. CDR3 region: CASSARGANTEAFF. CDR3 in DNA: TGTGCCAGTAGTGCCAGGGGAGCGAACACTGAAGCTTTCTTT.